These 11 T cell receptor beta chains were sequenced from one sample in a study of PD-1 blockade in mismatch repair-deficient tumors. Sequenced by immunoSEQ multiplex PCR; TCRdb stores in-frame clones only, minus some. The data hold over 100,000 clones, with more than 60% observed a single time. The sequencing used peripheral blood, collected around 60 weeks after starting pembrolizumab. The receptor set was obtained from an adult with mismatch repair-deficient cancer.

V is TRBV6-1 and J is TRBJ2-1; possible D gene TRBD2, 5 bases. The CDR3 totals 15 residues. Germline V lookup: CDR1 MNHNS, CDR2 SASEGT. V was cut by 6 bases and J by 4 bases, with 16 bases left in between. CDR3 region: CASSPGRELYNEQFF. The CDR3 DNA sequence: TGTGCCAGCAGCCCTGGACGGGAATTATACAATGAGCAGTTCTTC.

The gene calls are TRBV6-5 and TRBJ2-5, with unresolved D. The CDR3 is 13 residues long. CDR1 and CDR2 from the germline V gene are MNHEY and SVGAGI. With 5 bases removed from V and 0 bases from J, the gap between germline ends came to 7 bases. The CDR3 bases are TGTGCCAGCAGTGTGGGTTACCAAGAGACCCAGTACTTC. It is translated as CASSVGYQETQYF.

Concerning this clone: Other DNA sequences from this sample encode an identical CDR3 as well. The genes are TRBV19 and TRBJ2-7; D assignment may be TRBD1 or TRBD2 (5 bases each). Trimming cost V 1 base and J 2 bases, with 12 bases left between them. The CDR3 length is 15 residues. Germline V lookup: CDR1 LNHDA, CDR2 SQIVND (reference sequence). The CDR3 nucleotides read TGTGCCAGTAGTATAGCGGGGACGGACACCTACGAGCAGTACTTC. This encodes CASSIAGTDTYEQYF.

Only a few counts were recorded for this clone. The V and J genes are TRBV6-5 and TRBJ1-3; D is unresolved. Trimming took 5 bases from V and 0 from J, leaving 11 bases between them. This CDR3 spans 15 amino acids. Germline values: CDR1 MNHEY, CDR2 SVGAGI. In DNA form, the CDR3 reads TGTGCCAGCAGTACTACAGCATCCTCTGGAAACACCATATATTTT. It encodes CASSTTASSGNTIYF.

The rearrangement joins TRBV9 to TRBJ2-1; weak D call: TRBD2 (6 bases). CDR3 length: 17 residues. V was shortened by 4 bases and J by 0 bases, with 17 bases between the two germline ends. Per germline, CDR1 SGDLS and CDR2 YYNGEE. Here the CDR3 reads CASSPSSQGGSYNEQFF. The DNA of the CDR3 is TGTGCCAGCAGCCCCTCATCCCAGGGAGGCTCCTACAATGAGCAGTTCTTC.

The chain combines TRBV10-3 with TRBJ1-5; D perhaps matches TRBD1 (5 bases). The CDR3 spans 13 residues. The germline V gene has CDR1 ENHRY and CDR2 SYGVKD. V lost 6 bases to trimming and J lost 5 bases, with 11 bases between them. This chain's CDR3 is CAIRGRADQPQHF. CDR3 DNA sequence: TGTGCCATCAGGGGACGGGCAGATCAGCCCCAGCATTTT.

The J gene is TRBJ2-7, the V gene TRBV27; D gene ambiguous. CDR1 is MNHEY and CDR2 is SMNVEV in the germline V gene (reference sequence). V was clipped by 5 bases and J by 0 bases, with 14 bases between them. The CDR3 totals 15 residues. CDR3 sequence: CASSPRLLFSYEQYF. In nucleotides, the CDR3 is TGTGCCAGCAGTCCCCGACTTCTGTTCTCCTACGAGCAGTACTTC.

The rearrangement uses TRBV5-4 and TRBJ2-2, with D unclear. V was cut by 2 bases and J by 4 bases, with 3 bases left in between. The CDR3 runs 12 residues. The germline CDR1 and CDR2 sequences are SGHNT and YYREEE (reference sequence). CDR3: CASSFGTGELFF. The CDR3 coding sequence is TGTGCCAGCAGCTTTGGCACCGGGGAGCTGTTTTTT.

This chain links TRBV27 with TRBJ2-1; 9 bases fit TRBD2. With 5 bases clipped from V and 3 bases from J, the junction kept 23 bases outside the gene matches. The germline V gene encodes CDR1 MNHEY and CDR2 SMNVEV (reference sequence). The CDR3 contains 21 residues. CDR3 region: CASSPYPSGLALEIIYNEQFF. For the CDR3, the DNA is TGTGCCAGCAGTCCCTACCCCTCCGGACTAGCGTTGGAGATTATCTACAATGAGCAGTTCTTC.

This clone was seen more than once but under ten times. This chain joins TRBV7-9 and TRBJ1-1; 7 nucleotides line up with TRBD1. After removal of 6 bases from V and 1 base from J, the junction contained 5 bases not matched to a gene. The CDR3 loop spans 14 amino acids. Germline V gene sequence: CDR1 SEHNR, CDR2 FQNEAQ (reference sequence). The CDR3 DNA sequence: TGTGCCAGCAGAGGAAGACAGGGGAACACTGAAGCTTTCTTT. It encodes CASRGRQGNTEAFF.

The V gene is TRBV14, the J gene TRBJ1-1; D unclear. Germline V CDR1 and CDR2: SGHDN, FVKESK. Trimming removed 0 bases at V and 5 bases at J, with 10 bases between. This CDR3 has 14 residues. The CDR3 sequence is CASSQEIGVTEAFF. The CDR3 DNA sequence: TGTGCCAGCAGCCAAGAGATAGGAGTGACTGAAGCTTTCTTT.